The 3 T cell receptor beta chains listed next were all sequenced from one sample in a study of Ad26.COV2.S vaccination and SARS-CoV-2 variants. Here immunoSEQ multiplex PCR was the method, and the copy in TCRdb shows in-frame clones only, minus some. The profile shows about 250,000 clones, 87% of them singletons. Specified treatment: 19 received Ad26.COV2.S at low or high dose, single or two shots; several received placebo; per-sample allocation not given. Collection of the samples took place on day 63 after the first injection of vaccine or placebo. The sample in question was peripheral blood, obtained in a trial of Ad26.COV2.S vaccine versus placebo. These receptors were taken from a person aged 18 to 65 who received the Ad26.COV2.S COVID-19 vaccine or a placebo.

CDR3 in DNA: TGCAGTGCTAGTGATGGAAACACCATATATTTT. Translating it yields CSASDGNTIYF. The V and J genes are TRBV20-1 and TRBJ1-3; D is uncertain. CDR3 length: 11 amino acids. With 3 bases removed from V and 3 bases from J, the gap between germline ends came to 3 bases. Germline CDR1 DFQATT, CDR2 SNEGSKA (reference sequence).

This clone was seen a handful of times. The chain recombines TRBV19 with TRBJ2-7; D is tentatively TRBD1 or TRBD2 (6 bases each). Trimming pared 1 base from V and 2 bases from J, leaving 21 bases between. The CDR3 sequence is 18 residues long. Germline V lookup: CDR1 LNHDA, CDR2 SQIVND (reference sequence). For the CDR3, the DNA is TGTGCCAGTAGTATAGCCCGACCGGGGCAAGGGGGGACCTACGAGCAGTACTTC. This sequence encodes CASSIARPGQGGTYEQYF.

The chain joins TRBV3-1 (or the pseudogene TRBV3-2) to TRBJ1-3; TRBD1 is a possible D gene (6 bases). Germline CDR1 LGHDT, CDR2 YNNKEL (reference sequence). CDR3 size: 15 residues. V gave up 1 base and J gave up 4 bases, with 11 bases separating them. In DNA form, the CDR3 reads TGTGCCAGCAGCCAAGGCCGGGACATCGGAAACACCATATATTTT. This sequence encodes CASSQGRDIGNTIYF.